This note documents a single T cell receptor (beta chain) sequence. The antigen is not known. These data are taken from a study of cytomegalovirus exposure and HLA in healthy donors. Study overall: Early release data held some 80 million unique TCRs from HLA-typed donors.

PCR involved 60 Vbeta and 13 Jbeta primers. Sequenced by immunoSEQ multiplex PCR; TCRdb stores in-frame clones only, minus some. The data hold over 100,000 clones, with approximately 82% observed a single time. General study points: Prior analysis indicated that the majority of TCR beta V segments exhibited productivity approximately 87% or approximately 30% of the time. In vitro checks showed that a few CMV-associated chains really do target CMV antigens.

The germline V and J ends were trimmed by 5 bases and 1 base, with 11 bases remaining between them. From germline, CDR1 is SEHNR and CDR2 FQNEAQ (reference sequence). CDR3 length: 15 residues. The receptor's source is a man aged 30-40 years in good health and CMV-seropositive. The chain combines TRBV7-9 with TRBJ1-4, with a possible D match to TRBD1 (6 bases). Sequenced sample: PBMCs. As DNA, the CDR3 is TGTGCCAGCAGCCCATACAGGGTAACTAATGAAAAACTGTTTTTT. It codes for CASSPYRVTNEKLFF.